This passage covers 24 T cell receptor beta chains from one sample sequenced in a study of blood T cell repertoires in COVID-19. Measured with immunoSEQ multiplex PCR; TCRdb has only the in-frame clones, and not every one. In the table there are 60,000 to 85,000 clones, more than 75% of which are singletons. The sample taken for sequencing was peripheral blood. The receptors were gathered from a human donor in a cohort sampled during active COVID-19.

This clone occurred once. The chain uses TRBV7-2 and TRBJ2-5, with D perhaps matching TRBD2 (6 bases). Germline V gives CDR1 SGHTA, CDR2 FQGNSA. The CDR3 covers 14 residues. V was cut by 3 bases and J by 1 base, with 9 bases left in between. The CDR3 loop reads CASSFSSVQETQYF. CDR3 sequence (DNA): TGTGCCAGCAGCTTCTCTAGCGTCCAAGAGACCCAGTACTTC. Looking up the rest from reference TRBV7-2 and TRBJ2-5 gives the full variable domain: GAGVSQSPSNKVTEKGKDVELRCDPISGHTALYWYRQSLGQGLEFLIYFQGNSAPDKSGLPSDRFSAERTGGSVSTLTIQRTQQEDSAVYLCASSFSSVQETQYFGPGTRLLVL.

The table lists this clone with a count of one. This chain uses TRBV15 with TRBJ2-3; D is perhaps TRBD2 (6 bases). This CDR3 has 16 amino acids. Germline CDR1 is LNHNV and CDR2 is YYDKDF (reference sequence). V was pared by 0 bases and J by 5 bases, with 15 bases between. In nucleotides, the CDR3 is TGTGCCACCAGCAGAGATCCGCCAAAAGCGGGAGATACGCAGTATTTT. Its translation is CATSRDPPKAGDTQYF.

The CDR3 spells CASSVESNSPLHF. In nucleotides, the CDR3 is TGTGCCAGCAGCGTTGAGAGTAATTCACCCCTCCACTTT. J is TRBJ1-6 and V is TRBV9; D ambiguous. V dropped 2 bases and J dropped 6 bases, with 6 bases sitting between them. The CDR3 is 13 amino acids. Germline CDR1 is SGDLS and CDR2 is YYNGEE.

The count of this clone is one. The V gene is TRBV30, the J gene TRBJ1-4; the D gene is possibly TRBD1 (5 bases). Germline V CDR1 and CDR2: GTSNPN, SVGIG (reference sequence). The CDR3 is 13 amino acids. Trimming removed 2 bases from V and 6 bases from J, with 10 bases in between. CDR3 in DNA: TGTGCCTGGAGTAGGGGAGGGGATGAAAAACTGTTTTTT. Encoded protein: CAWSRGGDEKLFF.

This clone was seen only a few times. The V and J genes are TRBV6-5 and TRBJ1-1; D remains unclear. The CDR3 consists of 15 residues. From germline, CDR1 is MNHEY and CDR2 SVGAGI. Trimming took 6 bases from V and 0 from J, leaving 14 bases between them. Here the CDR3 reads CASRGQSFMNTEAFF. As DNA, the CDR3 is TGTGCCAGCAGGGGCCAGAGCTTCATGAACACTGAAGCTTTCTTT.

V gene TRBV18 combines with J gene TRBJ2-6, with D tentatively TRBD2 (6 bases). This CDR3 spans 15 amino acids. Trimming removed 1 base at V and 2 bases at J, with 6 bases between. CDR1 KGHSH and CDR2 LQKENI come from the germline V gene. This chain's CDR3 is CASSPRGAGANVLTF. CDR3 bases: TGTGCCAGCTCACCACGGGGGGCTGGGGCCAACGTCCTGACTTTC.

V is TRBV7-9 and J is TRBJ2-3; D perhaps matches TRBD2 (6 bases). Looked up from germline, CDR1 is SEHNR and CDR2 is FQNEAQ (reference sequence). V dropped 5 bases and J dropped 3 bases, with 18 bases sitting between them. This CDR3 contains 16 residues. The CDR3 reads CASSPPGVGGTDTQYF. The CDR3 coding sequence is TGTGCCAGCAGCCCCCCCGGGGTGGGGGGAACAGATACGCAGTATTTT.

V usage is TRBV29-1 and J usage is TRBJ2-5; D remains unclear. The CDR3 runs 11 residues. Trimming took off 2 bases at V and 5 bases at J, with 6 bases between the two ends. Per the germline V gene, CDR1 is SQVTM and CDR2 is ANQGSEA. The CDR3 DNA reads TGCAGCGTTGAACCCGGGGAGACCCAGTACTTC. Protein: CSVEPGETQYF.

This clone was seen more than once but under ten times. The chain links TRBV5-1 to TRBJ2-2, with 8 bases matching TRBD1. Germline V CDR1 and CDR2: SGHRS, YFSETQ. V was pared by 4 bases and J by 0 bases, with 5 bases of the junction left unmatched. CDR3 size: 16 residues. CDR3 bases: TGCGCCAGCAGCCTGTTGACAGGGGCGAACACCGGGGAGCTGTTTTTT. Translating it yields CASSLLTGANTGELFF.

The J gene is TRBJ1-2, the V gene TRBV5-4; TRBD1 might be the D (6 bases). The CDR3 covers 14 residues. Germline V CDR1 and CDR2: SGHNT, YYREEE (reference sequence). V gave up 2 bases and J gave up 2 bases, with 10 bases separating them. In DNA, the CDR3 is TGTGCCAGCAGCTTACAGGGTAGGAACTATGGCTACACCTTC. Its translation: CASSLQGRNYGYTF.

On this clone itself: Other DNA sequences in the sample encode the same CDR3. This chain links TRBV3-1 (or the pseudogene TRBV3-2) with TRBJ1-2, with D hard to call. Trimming left V 0 bases short and J 4 bases short, with 12 bases between. Germline values: CDR1 LGHDT, CDR2 YNNKEL (reference sequence). This CDR3 is 15 amino acids long. CDR3: CASSQDRGRGYGYTF. In DNA form, the CDR3 reads TGTGCCAGCAGCCAAGATCGGGGTAGAGGCTATGGCTACACCTTC.

V gene TRBV7-9 combines with J gene TRBJ1-3, with a weak D call TRBD1 (5 bases). The CDR3 loop spans 16 amino acids. V lost 1 base and J lost 0, with 10 bases in between. CDR1 SEHNR and CDR2 FQNEAQ come from the germline V gene (reference sequence). For the CDR3, the DNA is TGTGCCAGCAGCTTAGAGGGACTCCACTCTGGAAACACCATATATTTT. Its translation: CASSLEGLHSGNTIYF.

V is TRBV29-1 and J is TRBJ1-5; D not certain. From germline, CDR1 is SQVTM and CDR2 ANQGSEA. The CDR3 length is 12 residues. V lost 3 bases and J lost 7, with 10 bases in between. The CDR3 is CSVEIRGQPQHF. The CDR3 nucleotides read TGCAGCGTTGAGATAAGAGGGCAGCCCCAGCATTTT.

The chain links TRBV7-3 to TRBJ2-3, with TRBD2 matching 9 bases. Trimming removed 5 bases from V and 2 bases from J; junction bases left unmatched: 8. The CDR3 length is 16 residues. The germline gives CDR1 SGHTA, CDR2 FQGTGA. The CDR3 spells CASSPKRGVYTDTQYF. The CDR3 nucleotides read TGTGCCAGCAGCCCCAAGCGGGGGGTTTACACAGATACGCAGTATTTT.

The chain combines TRBV6-6 with TRBJ2-7, with 10 nucleotides matching TRBD2. This CDR3 has 14 residues. CDR1 and CDR2 (germline): MNHNY, SVGAGI (reference sequence). The junction had 9 bases not matched to a gene; V was cut back by 7 bases and J by 6 bases. CDR3 sequence reads: CASTLSGRASEQYV. CDR3 bases: TGTGCCAGCACCCTCAGCGGGAGGGCCTCCGAGCAGTACGTC.

This clone was picked up a small number of times. The chain links TRBV11-3 to TRBJ1-1, with 8 bases fitting TRBD1. Germline CDR1 reads SGHNT; CDR2 reads YENEEA. Losses at the gene ends were 5 bases for V and 1 base for J; bases not matched to a gene: 6. The CDR3 runs 15 residues. The CDR3 DNA sequence: TGTGCCAGCAGCATCTCGGACAGGGCGAACACTGAAGCTTTCTTT. Translation gives CASSISDRANTEAFF.

Regarding this clone: This likely comes from a read error, as the CDR3 has no conserved phenylalanine or tryptophan at its end. The rearrangement links TRBV6-1 to TRBJ2-7; maybe TRBD2 (5 bases). Trimming left V 2 bases short and J 7 bases short, with 12 bases between. Germline CDR1 MNHNS, CDR2 SASEGT. This CDR3 is 13 amino acids long. CDR3 sequence reads: CASSERGWWEQYA. DNA for the CDR3: TGTGCCAGCAGTGAACGAGGGTGGTGGGAGCAGTACGCC.

V gene TRBV28 combines with J gene TRBJ2-5; TRBD2 matches at 9 bases. Germline values: CDR1 MDHEN, CDR2 SYDVKM. The CDR3 length is 15 residues. Losses at the gene ends were 1 base for V and 4 bases for J; bases not matched to a gene: 4. The CDR3 bases are TGTGCCAGCAGTTTATTAGCGGGGGTTACAGAGACCCAGTACTTC. It encodes CASSLLAGVTETQYF.

In this sample, this clone turned up once. This chain links TRBV11-3 with TRBJ2-5, with 13 bases lining up with TRBD2. Germline V gene lookup returns CDR1 SGHNT and CDR2 YENEEA. The length of the CDR3 is 16 residues. J gave up 2 bases and V 3 bases, and 3 bases lay outside the gene matches. The chain's CDR3 is CASSFGTSGAQETQYF. The CDR3 nucleotides are TGTGCCAGCAGCTTTGGGACTAGCGGGGCACAAGAGACCCAGTACTTC.

This clone was seen a handful of times. The chain recombines TRBV19 with TRBJ1-1, with 8 positions matching TRBD1. V was clipped by 3 bases and J by 5 bases; unmatched bases: 8. Germline loops: CDR1 LNHDA, CDR2 SQIVND (reference sequence). This CDR3 is built from 15 residues. CDR3 sequence reads: CASSIGQGAGTEAFF. The CDR3 coding sequence is TGTGCCAGTAGTATTGGCCAGGGGGCGGGTACTGAAGCTTTCTTT.

The chain recombines TRBV16 with TRBJ2-1, with 7 bases matching TRBD2. This CDR3 is built from 14 residues. V lost 8 bases, J lost 2 bases, and 6 bases stayed unmatched. Germline V gene lookup returns CDR1 KGHSY and CDR2 FQNENV. The DNA of the CDR3 is TGTGCCAGCCTCGCGGGAGAGCCCTACAATGAGCAGTTCTTC. Translation: CASLAGEPYNEQFF.

This chain uses TRBV7-2 with TRBJ1-1; no reliable D call. The CDR3 totals 14 residues. V dropped 0 bases and J dropped 5 bases, with 10 bases sitting between them. From germline, CDR1 is SGHTA and CDR2 FQGNSA. CDR3 DNA: TGTGCCAGCAGCTTAGCAGCTGGGAGGACTGAAGCTTTCTTT. Translating it yields CASSLAAGRTEAFF.

The V and J genes are TRBV9 and TRBJ1-4, with 9 nucleotides matching TRBD1. The V gene's germline CDR1 is SGDLS and CDR2 YYNGEE. V dropped 5 bases and J dropped 6; count of bases not matched to a gene: 5. The CDR3 has 14 amino acids. The CDR3 DNA sequence: TGTGCCAGCAGTCCGACAGGGGGAGATGAAAAACTGTTTTTT. Amino acid sequence: CASSPTGGDEKLFF.

The chain uses TRBV9 and TRBJ1-2; TRBD1 agrees at 7 bases. The CDR3 has 13 residues. Germline trimming cut 2 bases from V and 7 bases from J; bases unmatched to any gene: 5. CDR1 and CDR2 (germline): SGDLS, YYNGEE. The CDR3 sequence: CASSVRQGFGYTF. CDR3 sequence (DNA): TGTGCCAGCAGCGTTAGACAGGGATTTGGCTACACCTTC.